This T cell receptor beta chain emerged from a study of shared clonotypes between healthy human individuals (dated by TCRdb to between 2020 and 2021). With respect to the entire study: A couple of women and a few men aged 18 to 49 years were included in the cohort. To increase sequencing depth and limit assay-specific biases, different laboratories used diverse techniques to prepare libraries and sequence TCR repertoires. To estimate repertoire size and how much clonotype sharing occurs between individuals, the study deeply sequenced the blood TCR repertoires of about five healthy adults. Between about 0.8 and 9 billion PBMCs per donor were obtained by leukapheresis.

A word on this clone: The antigen it recognizes is unknown. No much larger clone is present one base from it, and per-base qualities are unavailable.

Using the deep immunoSEQ assay, multiplex PCR amplified TCR CDR3 regions from genomic DNA. Extracted genomic DNA from each cell subset was distributed evenly across all wells of several immunoSEQ 96-well plates, and each plate was treated as a replicate. For unsorted PBMC, each replicate PCR was loaded with approximately 300 ng genomic DNA, equivalent to some 27,000 T cell genomes. Genomic DNA from unsorted PBMC was sequenced over ten immunoSEQ deep assay plates. Purified libraries were measured with a Qubit 3.0 fluorometer, size-checked on a Bioanalyzer 2100, and measured again with the KAPA Library Quantification kit. Each immunoSEQ 96-well plate was sequenced on its own single-read 150-cycle Illumina NextSeq 550 flow cell. Under the source paper's analysis protocol: Because only junctional sequences without quality scores were contained in the immunoSEQ output, filtering matching that applied to full-length reads could not be performed. Sequences were annotated with PyIR, a Python wrapper for IgBLAST v1.9, and V/J genes and CDR3 were assigned using IMGT germline references. Reads were filtered out if the reads had weak V/J assignments (E-value above 1e-6), no CDR3, stop codons, out-of-frame junctions, or ambiguous translated residues. V3J clonotypes were defined as sequences sharing the same inferred V gene, J gene, and CDR3 amino acid sequence. To compute the percentage overlap between repertoires, the number of shared unique clonotypes was divided by the size of the smaller repertoire. RTK rarefaction, the Chao1 estimator, and Recon v2.1 estimates of unobserved clonotypes were used to assess repertoire richness. In TCRdb, the immuneACCESS table is reduced to in-frame sequences with V and J assigned. These tables do not hold every clone; where another copy was compared, an unresolved V gene accounts for under half, and the others remain unexplained. V, J and clone size are those of that table, while D and trimming were read from the DNA. Recorded for this sample are roughly 500,000 clones; roughly three quarters of them occurred a single time. The top ten constitute roughly 13% of the sample.

CDR1 and CDR2 are read off the germline V gene (reference sequence) as LNHDA and SQIVND. The CDR3 sequence holds 11 residues, the cysteine and phenylalanine included. Of all the DNA, just the CDR3 is kept, 33 bases in frame from base 1. The junction shows trimming of 5 bases on V and 7 bases on J, plus 9 bases between the germline ends. Healthy HIV-negative adults with no recently reported acute infections or vaccinations were included as donors. Every donor was a Caucasian adult living in Nashville, Tennessee, USA. For unsorted samples, 84 million or so PBMCs were counted, and genomic DNA was extracted using the QIAamp DNA Blood Mini kit. Blood was collected by leukapheresis, and PBMCs were isolated by Ficoll-Histopaque density gradient centrifugation and then cryopreserved in liquid nitrogen vapor phase. General study outcomes and caveats: Based on pairwise subsampling, the degree of clonotype sharing among donors was expected to be affected by sequencing depth. Sampling was restricted to blood, and TCR repertoires in tissue are likely to differ from TCR repertoires in blood. The genetic and exposure-history diversity represented was limited by the small number of donors.

The sequence came from a woman in her thirties or forties in good health. Some clones in this sample may be carry-over from other donors' samples. The sequence is built from TRBV19 and TRBJ2-7; the D gene lacks a confident call. Sequencing was performed on PBMCs. The CDR3 has the sequence CASSAVGEQYF. The sequenced DNA: TGTGCCAGTAGTGCGGTGGGGGAGCAGTACTTC.